This passage covers 29 T cell receptor beta chains from one sample sequenced in a study of OX40 agonist ivuxolimab in advanced cancers. Using immunoSEQ multiplex PCR, the repertoire was profiled, and TCRdb retains in-frame clones only, with some absent. The data contain about 98,000 clones, roughly nine tenths of them singletons. This sample comprised CD4+ or CD8+ T cells sorted from blood, obtained in a trial of the OX40 agonist ivuxolimab. The source is an adult with an advanced solid tumor such as melanoma, head and neck, liver or kidney cancer.

This chain uses TRBV28 with TRBJ1-5; TRBD1 might be the D (6 bases). Germline CDR1 is MDHEN and CDR2 is SYDVKM. The CDR3 is made up of 14 amino acids. V lost 7 bases and J 6 bases, leaving 16 bases between the germline ends. The CDR3 nucleotides read TGTGCCAGCACCTTAGGGGGGGCGCGTCAGCCCCAGCATTTT. Amino acid sequence: CASTLGGARQPQHF.

The genes are TRBV9 and TRBJ2-3, with a tentative D call TRBD2 (6 bases). Germline V CDR1 and CDR2: SGDLS, YYNGEE. This CDR3 is 15 amino acids long. Trimming removed 4 bases at V and 2 bases at J, with 14 bases between. The CDR3 protein is CASSSLAEHTDTQYF. The CDR3 DNA sequence: TGTGCCAGCAGCTCATTAGCGGAACACACAGATACGCAGTATTTT.

In DNA, the CDR3 is TGCGCCAGCAGCTTGGCCGGGGCAGGGGAATCTGAAGCTTTCTTT. Protein: CASSLAGAGESEAFF. This sequence joins TRBV5-1 and TRBJ1-1; maybe TRBD1 (6 bases). Trimming pared 0 bases from V and 6 bases from J, leaving 15 bases between. This CDR3 comprises 15 residues. Germline assignment: CDR1 SGHRS and CDR2 YFSETQ.

V usage is TRBV5-1 and J usage is TRBJ2-3; 8 nucleotides agree with TRBD2. The CDR3 contains 14 residues. Germline CDR1 and CDR2: SGHRS and YFSETQ. The V segment lost 2 bases and the J segment 5 bases; nucleotides outside the gene matches: 4. CDR3 bases: TGCGCCAGCAGCTTCGGGACTAGGGGAGATACGCAGTATTTT. Translating it yields CASSFGTRGDTQYF.

This chain links TRBV5-6 with TRBJ2-7, with D possibly matching TRBD2 (6 bases). The CDR3 totals 12 residues. CDR1 is SGHDT and CDR2 is YYEEEE in the germline V gene. V lost 2 bases, J lost 5 bases, and 8 bases lay in between. CDR3 DNA: TGTGCCAGCAGCTTAGCGGGTCACGAGCAGTACGTC. It translates to CASSLAGHEQYV.

This clone is a singleton in its sample. This chain uses TRBV5-6 with TRBJ2-3, with TRBD1 matching over 11 bases. The CDR3 totals 12 residues. CDR1 and CDR2 from the germline V gene are SGHDT and YYEEEE. V lost 4 bases, J lost 10 bases, and 2 bases stayed unmatched. The CDR3 is CASSPGQGAQYF. As DNA, the CDR3 is TGTGCCAGCAGCCCGGGACAGGGGGCGCAGTATTTT. Supplemented by reference TRBV5-6 and TRBJ2-3, the full variable domain reads DAGVTQSPTHLIKTRGQQVTLRCSPKSGHDTVSWYQQALGQGPQFIFQYYEEEERQRGNFPDRFSGHQFPNYSSELNVNALLLGDSALYLCASSPGQGAQYFGPGTRLTVL.

The chain joins TRBV6-5 to TRBJ2-1; D is ambiguous. Trimming stripped 7 bases from V and 6 bases from J, with 19 bases between. CDR1 is MNHEY and CDR2 is SVGAGI in the germline V gene. The CDR3 has 15 amino acids. CDR3: CASKSSIDRRNEQFF. CDR3 bases: TGTGCCAGCAAAAGTTCGATAGATCGTCGCAATGAGCAGTTCTTC.

In the case of this clone: This sample includes further DNA sequences coding for the same CDR3. The V and J genes are TRBV2 and TRBJ1-1, with D possibly matching TRBD1 (6 bases). CDR1 is SNHLY, CDR2 FYNNEI, per germline. Trimming shortened V by 2 bases and J by 4 bases, and 8 bases separated the two germline ends. This CDR3 region has 13 residues. The CDR3 nucleotides read TGTGCCAGCAGTGAACAGGGGACCACTGAAGCTTTCTTT. Protein: CASSEQGTTEAFF.

The chain is built from TRBV7-9 and TRBJ1-1; D is unresolved. V was clipped by 2 bases and J by 1 base, with 8 bases between them. CDR1 and CDR2 (germline): SEHNR, FQNEAQ (reference sequence). The CDR3 is 14 residues long. DNA for the CDR3: TGTGCCAGCAGCTTAAAGTCCCCGAACACTGAAGCTTTCTTT. The encoded protein is CASSLKSPNTEAFF.

The chain links TRBV5-6 to TRBJ1-4; tentatively, D is TRBD1 (5 bases). CDR3 length: 15 amino acids. Germline V gene lookup returns CDR1 SGHDT and CDR2 YYEEEE. V lost 3 bases and J 4 bases, leaving 13 bases between the germline ends. CDR3 DNA: TGTGCCAGCAGCTCGTTAGGGGTGGGTAATGAAAAACTGTTTTTT. This translates into CASSSLGVGNEKLFF.

The V call is TRBV7-8, the J call TRBJ2-5; D is possibly TRBD2 (6 bases). CDR1 and CDR2 (germline): SGHVS, FQNEAQ. The CDR3 spans 14 residues. V was trimmed by 8 bases and J by 5 bases, leaving 18 bases between them. CDR3 loop: CASSPFGGLETQYF. DNA of the CDR3: TGTGCCAGCTCTCCGTTTGGGGGGTTGGAGACCCAGTACTTC. The variable domain in full, with the rest retrieved from reference TRBV7-8 and TRBJ2-5, is GAGVSQSPRYKVAKRGQDVALRCDPISGHVSLFWYQQALGQGPEFLTYFQNEAQLDKSGLPSDRFFAERPEGSVSTLKIQRTQQEDSAVYLCASSPFGGLETQYFGPGTRLLVL.

The V gene is TRBV7-8, the J gene TRBJ2-1; tentatively, D is TRBD2 (6 bases). V was pared by 0 bases and J by 8 bases, with 32 bases between. CDR3 length equals 21 residues. Germline V gives CDR1 SGHVS, CDR2 FQNEAQ. The CDR3 DNA reads TGTGCCAGCAGCTTAGCGCTTGGTGGCGGGATTATCTCCTTTGGTCGCGATGAGCAGTTCTTC. Encoded protein: CASSLALGGGIISFGRDEQFF.

This chain uses TRBV5-1 with TRBJ1-6; D gene unclear. This CDR3 spans 14 amino acids. V was shortened by 4 bases and J by 6 bases, with 11 bases between the two germline ends. CDR1 and CDR2 (germline): SGHRS, YFSETQ. The CDR3 bases are TGCGCCAGCAGCCGCGGGGTGGGTAATTCACCCCTCCACTTT. Protein product: CASSRGVGNSPLHF.

The chain carries TRBV6-5 and TRBJ1-2, with TRBD1 matching 7 bases. J was trimmed by 3 bases and V by 8 bases; bases with no gene match: 9. Looked up from germline, CDR1 is MNHEY and CDR2 is SVGAGI. CDR3 size: 14 residues. The CDR3 spells CASRIGGGDYGYTF. CDR3 sequence (DNA): TGTGCCAGCCGCATCGGAGGGGGCGACTATGGCTACACCTTC.

This clone was observed a handful of times. Other DNA sequences of this sample code for an identical CDR3. V and J are TRBV5-1 and TRBJ2-2; D possibly corresponds to TRBD1 (6 bases). Trimming left V 5 bases short and J 2 bases short, with 13 bases between. The CDR3 is made up of 15 amino acids. Germline V gene sequence: CDR1 SGHRS, CDR2 YFSETQ. In nucleotides, the CDR3 is TGCGCCAGCAGAACAGGGCTTGGTAACACCGGGGAGCTGTTTTTT. It codes for CASRTGLGNTGELFF.

The CDR3 region has the DNA TGTGCCAGCAGCAGAGCAAAGCGGGAGGGCGTCTTTGAGCAGTTCTTC. Encoded protein: CASSRAKREGVFEQFF. This rearrangement joins TRBV11-1 to TRBJ2-1; 10 bases align to TRBD2. This CDR3 contains 16 residues. Germline values: CDR1 SGHAT, CDR2 FQDESV (reference sequence). V was pared by 5 bases and J by 9 bases, with 13 bases of the junction left unmatched.

This clone was recorded once. The chain employs TRBV27 and TRBJ1-1, with 9 bases that match TRBD1. V lost 3 bases to trimming and J lost 2 bases; unmatched junction nucleotides: 1. Germline CDR1 MNHEY, CDR2 SMNVEV (reference sequence). This CDR3 spans 14 amino acids. The CDR3 spells CASSLGQGNTEAFF. The CDR3 DNA reads TGTGCCAGCAGTTTGGGACAGGGAAACACTGAAGCTTTCTTT.

This clone appeared once. The chain employs TRBV5-1 and TRBJ2-1; D is undetermined. This CDR3 region has 12 residues. Germline CDR1 reads SGHRS; CDR2 reads YFSETQ. The V and J ends lost 3 bases and 6 bases respectively, with 7 bases between them. The CDR3 spells CASSWGSNEQFF. In DNA, the CDR3 is TGCGCCAGCAGCTGGGGTAGCAATGAGCAGTTCTTC.

The chain uses TRBV19 and TRBJ2-7; D ambiguous. V was trimmed by 4 bases and J by 5 bases, leaving 12 bases between them. CDR3 length equals 13 residues. From germline, CDR1 is LNHDA and CDR2 SQIVND (reference sequence). The CDR3 reads CASSRSLEDEQYV. Here the CDR3 DNA reads TGTGCCAGTAGTAGGTCCCTCGAAGACGAGCAGTACGTC.

This clone was seen just once. In nucleotides, the CDR3 is TGTGCCAGCAGCTCCACCTCCCCAGATACGCAGTATTTT. Translation: CASSSTSPDTQYF. The V call is TRBV5-4, the J call TRBJ2-3; D is uncertain. Germline V gives CDR1 SGHNT, CDR2 YYREEE (reference sequence). This CDR3 has 13 residues. V was cut by 3 bases and J by 4 bases, with 9 bases left in between.

This sequence joins TRBV11-2 and TRBJ2-2; possibly TRBD2 for D (5 bases). CDR3 length equals 14 residues. The germline V gene has CDR1 SGHAT and CDR2 FQNNGV. Between the trimmed V and J ends, which lost 1 base and 5 bases, there was a span of 8 bases. CDR3 in DNA: TGTGCCAGCAGCTTAGGTCGAGGGACCGGGGAGCTGTTTTTT. This translates into CASSLGRGTGELFF.

The chain uses TRBV18 and TRBJ2-2, with 7 positions matching TRBD1. CDR3 size: 15 residues. Trimming at V came to 3 bases and at J to 2 bases, leaving 3 bases not matched to a gene. Germline CDR1 reads KGHSH; CDR2 reads LQKENI. The CDR3 DNA follows: TGTGCCAGCTCACCGAGACAGGGAAACACCGGGGAGCTGTTTTTT. It translates to CASSPRQGNTGELFF.

The rearrangement joins TRBV19 to TRBJ2-7, with 9 positions matching TRBD1. The J segment lost 3 bases and the V segment lost 7 bases, leaving 10 bases of the junction unmatched. The CDR3 loop spans 15 amino acids. Germline CDR1 and CDR2: LNHDA and SQIVND (reference sequence). The chain's CDR3 is CASTKTGGKGYEQYF. CDR3 nucleotides: TGTGCCAGTACTAAAACAGGGGGCAAAGGCTACGAGCAGTACTTC.

CDR3 amino acids: CAWTPRGTGELFF. The CDR3 nucleotides are TGTGCCTGGACTCCGAGGGGGACCGGGGAGCTGTTTTTT. V usage is TRBV30 and J usage is TRBJ2-2; the D gene is possibly TRBD1 (6 bases). Germline assignment: CDR1 GTSNPN and CDR2 SVGIG (reference sequence). The CDR3 has 13 amino acids. Trimming shortened V by 4 bases and J by 5 bases, and 11 bases separated the two germline ends.

The chain couples TRBV4-3 to TRBJ2-2; 8 bases map to TRBD2. Germline CDR1 is LGHNA and CDR2 is YSLEER. The CDR3 has 18 residues. With 0 bases clipped from V and 2 bases from J, the junction kept 8 bases outside the gene matches. CDR3 coding DNA: TGCGCCAGCAGCCAAGAGAACGGACTAGCAGCAAACACCGGGGAGCTGTTTTTT. This sequence encodes CASSQENGLAANTGELFF.

This clone occurred a few times. The chain combines TRBV2 with TRBJ1-5; TRBD1 matches 10 bases. Germline assignment: CDR1 SNHLY and CDR2 FYNNEI. The CDR3 length is 14 residues. The V and J ends lost 6 bases and 4 bases, in that order; junction bases with no gene match: 3. This CDR3 reads CASRGTGVNQPQHF. CDR3 DNA: TGTGCCAGCAGGGGGACAGGGGTAAATCAGCCCCAGCATTTT.

This chain joins TRBV7-9 and TRBJ2-7; possibly TRBD1 for D (6 bases). V was clipped by 1 base and J by 0 bases, with 10 bases between them. This CDR3 is 15 amino acids long. CDR1 is SEHNR, CDR2 FQNEAQ, per germline (reference sequence). CDR3 bases: TGTGCCAGCAGCTTAGGGCAGGGGCTCTCCTACGAGCAGTACTTC. Protein product: CASSLGQGLSYEQYF.

The chain employs TRBV5-1 and TRBJ2-3; 7 bases line up with TRBD1. The CDR3 has 16 amino acids. With 0 bases clipped from V and 4 bases from J, the junction kept 8 bases outside the gene matches. Per germline, CDR1 SGHRS and CDR2 YFSETQ. The CDR3 coding sequence is TGCGCCAGCAGCTTGGGACAGGGTGTGATTTCAGATACGCAGTATTTT. It translates to CASSLGQGVISDTQYF. The whole variable domain, filled in from reference TRBV5-1 and TRBJ2-3, reads KAGVTQTPRYLIKTRGQQVTLSCSPISGHRSVSWYQQTPGQGLQFLFEYFSETQRNKGNFPGRFSGRQFSNSRSEMNVSTLELGDSALYLCASSLGQGVISDTQYFGPGTRLTVL.

This rearrangement joins TRBV28 to TRBJ2-2; D perhaps matches TRBD2 (6 bases). The CDR3 is 17 amino acids. The ends were cut back, 5 bases at V and 4 bases at J, with 20 bases in the middle. Germline-derived CDR1 and CDR2 are MDHEN and SYDVKM. CDR3 amino acids: CASSVSTWGVGTGELFF. DNA for the CDR3: TGTGCCAGCAGTGTGTCGACGTGGGGGGTGGGCACCGGGGAGCTGTTTTTT.